This T cell receptor beta chain was profiled in a study of low-dose radiotherapy and immunotherapy resistance in tumors. Germline V gene lookup returns CDR1 SGHVS and CDR2 FNYEAQ. V was shortened by 0 bases and J by 0 bases, with 7 bases between the two germline ends. This CDR3 has 15 residues. Alpha- and beta-chain coverage of first-strand cDNA came from TRAV- and TRBV-specific primers. Both a constant-region primer and a V-primer adapter served to amplify TCRs across about 20 PCR cycles. TCRdb independently ran MiXCR on the reads; one entry per CDR3 protein. The table records about 6,400 distinct CDR3 sequences, about 71% of them present only once.

The J gene is TRBJ2-3, the V gene TRBV7-6, with D possibly TRBD1 on 6 matching bases. This TCR was recovered from a human donor with advanced metastatic prostate, ovarian, gallbladder or colorectal cancer (not recorded which). This table probably holds off-target reads from a library built for another chain. CDR3 sequence (DNA): TGTGCCAGCAGCTTAGCGGGGGCTAGCACAGATACGCAGTATTTT. It is translated as CASSLAGASTDTQYF. The whole variable domain, remainder taken from reference TRBV7-6 and TRBJ2-3, is GAGVSQSPRYKVTKRGQDVALRCDPISGHVSLYWYRQALGQGPEFLTYFNYEAQQDKSGLPNDRFSAERPEGSISTLTIQRTEQRDSAMYRCASSLAGASTDTQYFGPGTRLTVL.